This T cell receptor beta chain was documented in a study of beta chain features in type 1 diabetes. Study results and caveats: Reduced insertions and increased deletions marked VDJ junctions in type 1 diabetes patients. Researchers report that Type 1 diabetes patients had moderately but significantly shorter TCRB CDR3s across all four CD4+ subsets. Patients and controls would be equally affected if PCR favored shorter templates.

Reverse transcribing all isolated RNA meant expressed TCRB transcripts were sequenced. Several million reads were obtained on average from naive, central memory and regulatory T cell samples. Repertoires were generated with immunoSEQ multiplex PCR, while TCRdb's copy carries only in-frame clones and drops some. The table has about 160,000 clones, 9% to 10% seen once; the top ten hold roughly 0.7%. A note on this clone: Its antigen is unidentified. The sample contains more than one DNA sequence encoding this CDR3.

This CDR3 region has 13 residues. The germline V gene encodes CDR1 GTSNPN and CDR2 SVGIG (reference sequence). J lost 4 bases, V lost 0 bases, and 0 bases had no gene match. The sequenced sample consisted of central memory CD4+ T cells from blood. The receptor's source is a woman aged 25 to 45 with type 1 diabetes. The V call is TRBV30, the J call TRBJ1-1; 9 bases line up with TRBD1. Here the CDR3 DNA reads TGTGCCTGGAGTGTGACAGGGGGCACTGAAGCTTTCTTT. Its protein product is CAWSVTGGTEAFF.